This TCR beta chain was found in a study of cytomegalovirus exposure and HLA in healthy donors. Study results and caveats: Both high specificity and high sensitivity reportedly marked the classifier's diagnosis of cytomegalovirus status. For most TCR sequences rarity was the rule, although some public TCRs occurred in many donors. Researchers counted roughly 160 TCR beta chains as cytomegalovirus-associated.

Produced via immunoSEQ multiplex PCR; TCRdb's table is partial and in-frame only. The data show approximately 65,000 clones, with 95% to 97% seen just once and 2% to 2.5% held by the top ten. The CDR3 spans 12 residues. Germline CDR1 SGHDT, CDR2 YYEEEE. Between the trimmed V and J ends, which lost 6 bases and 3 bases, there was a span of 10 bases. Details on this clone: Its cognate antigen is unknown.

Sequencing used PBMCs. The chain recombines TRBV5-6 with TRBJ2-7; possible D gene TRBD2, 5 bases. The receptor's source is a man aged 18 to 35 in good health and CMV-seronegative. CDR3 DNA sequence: TGTGCCAGCAAGCGAGAGGGCTACGAGCAGTACTTC. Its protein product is CASKREGYEQYF.